A single sample is the source of the 5 T cell receptor beta chains below, sequenced in a study of blood T cell repertoires in COVID-19. TCRdb's copy holds only in-frame clones and misses some; the assay was immunoSEQ multiplex PCR. The table lists more than 90,000 clones, around nine tenths of them singletons. The specimen sequenced was peripheral blood. Source of these receptors: a woman aged 55-69 years with COVID-19, enrolled during active disease.

The chain uses TRBV2 and TRBJ1-4; 8 bases are shared with TRBD1. Per the germline V gene, CDR1 is SNHLY and CDR2 is FYNNEI. CDR3 size: 15 residues. V shed 3 bases, J shed 6 bases, and the junction held 6 bases outside the gene matches. This CDR3 is CASSDHQGAYEKLFF. The CDR3 DNA is TGTGCCAGCAGTGATCACCAGGGGGCTTATGAAAAACTGTTTTTT.

There are a few counts of this clone. This chain connects TRBV4-3 to TRBJ1-1, with no clear D. CDR1 and CDR2 from the germline V gene are LGHNA and YSLEER. V lost 1 base and J lost 3, with 9 bases in between. The CDR3 spans 14 residues. The chain's CDR3 is CASSQAYTDTEAFF. Here the CDR3 DNA reads TGCGCCAGCAGCCAAGCCTATACAGACACTGAAGCTTTCTTT.

This chain joins TRBV19 and TRBJ1-1; 10 bases line up with TRBD1. The V segment lost 8 bases and the J segment 3 bases; nucleotides outside the gene matches: 15. This CDR3 contains 17 residues. Germline V gives CDR1 LNHDA, CDR2 SQIVND (reference sequence). DNA of the CDR3: TGTGCCAGTTTAGACGGACAGGGGGGCCTCGGGGACACTGAAGCTTTCTTT. Its translation: CASLDGQGGLGDTEAFF.

The chain uses TRBV12-3 or TRBV12-4 and TRBJ1-2; no reliable D call. Trimming left V 2 bases short and J 8 bases short, with 9 bases between. The CDR3 runs 12 residues. The DNA for the CDR3 is TGTGCCAGCAGTTTAACCCGGGGAGGCTACACCTTC. This encodes CASSLTRGGYTF.

On this clone: One junction end disagrees with the germline gene, perhaps due to a read error. The chain recombines TRBV7-7 with TRBJ2-2, with 12 nucleotides matching TRBD1. Germline CDR1 SSHAT, CDR2 FNYEAQ (reference sequence). The CDR3 spans 15 residues. The CDR3 protein is CASSSGQGATGELFF. The DNA for the CDR3 is TGTGCTAGCAGCTCGGGACAGGGGGCGACCGGGGAGCTGTTTTTT. Full variable domain (outside the CDR3, taken from reference TRBV7-7 and TRBJ2-2): GAGVSQSPRYKVTKRGQDVTLRCDPISSHATLYWYQQALGQGPEFLTYFNYEAQPDKSGLPSDRFSAERPEGSISTLTIQRTEQRDSAMYRCASSSGQGATGELFFGEGSRLTVL.